Listed below are T cell receptor beta chains from one sample, sequenced in a study of blood T cell repertoires in COVID-19. Only in-frame clones appear in the TCRdb table, and some are missing; sequencing was by immunoSEQ multiplex PCR. The sample includes roughly 410,000 clones, around 87% of them seen just once. Sequenced material: peripheral blood. Receptors were obtained from a woman aged 55 to 70 with COVID-19, enrolled during active disease. The CDR3 runs from the conserved cysteine through the conserved F or W. The D gene is left open where the match is weak.

length,V,J,D,DNA,CDR3
16,TRBV5-1,TRBJ2-1,NA,TGCGCCAGCAGCTTAACCCCTAGCGAAGGCTACAATGAGCAGTTCTTC,CASSLTPSEGYNEQFF
14,TRBV5-1,TRBJ2-3,NA,TGCGCCAGCAGCTTGGCACAGGGCACAGATACGCAGTATTTT,CASSLAQGTDTQYF
15,TRBV2,TRBJ1-2,TRBD1,TGTGCCAGCAGTGAATGGACAGGACTGGTGCTGAGCTACACCTTC,CASSEWTGLVLSYTF
15,TRBV7-2,TRBJ1-1,TRBD1,TGTGCCAGCAGCCGTAGGGGGCGGGGGGGCACTGAAGCTTTCTTT,CASSRRGRGGTEAFF
15,TRBV19,TRBJ1-2,TRBD1,TGTGCCAGTAGTGAAGGGACAGCCCGAAACTATGGCTACACCTTC,CASSEGTARNYGYTF
17,TRBV2,TRBJ2-1,NA,TGTGCCAGCAGTAGAAGAGCAAACAGTAACCTAAGCAATGAGCAGTTCTTC,CASSRRANSNLSNEQFF
14,TRBV5-4,TRBJ2-5,TRBD1,TGTGCCAGCAGCTTGAGGCAGGGGGAAGAGACCCAGTACTTC,CASSLRQGEETQYF
14,TRBV7-2,TRBJ1-6,NA,TGTGCCAGCAGCCTACAGGGAAGCAATTCACCCCTCCACTTT,CASSLQGSNSPLHF
16,TRBV30,TRBJ1-1,TRBD1,TGTGCCTGGAGTGTCGCCTCGGGGACAGGGGGCACTGAAGCTTTCTTT,CAWSVASGTGGTEAFF
17,TRBV9,TRBJ2-1,NA,TGTGCCAGCAGCGCCTCAAGACTCCCCAGCTCCTACAATGAGCAGTTCTTC,CASSASRLPSSYNEQFF
14,TRBV5-4,TRBJ2-5,NA,TGTGCCAGCAGCTTGGGACAGAGGCAGGAGACCCAGTACTTC,CASSLGQRQETQYF